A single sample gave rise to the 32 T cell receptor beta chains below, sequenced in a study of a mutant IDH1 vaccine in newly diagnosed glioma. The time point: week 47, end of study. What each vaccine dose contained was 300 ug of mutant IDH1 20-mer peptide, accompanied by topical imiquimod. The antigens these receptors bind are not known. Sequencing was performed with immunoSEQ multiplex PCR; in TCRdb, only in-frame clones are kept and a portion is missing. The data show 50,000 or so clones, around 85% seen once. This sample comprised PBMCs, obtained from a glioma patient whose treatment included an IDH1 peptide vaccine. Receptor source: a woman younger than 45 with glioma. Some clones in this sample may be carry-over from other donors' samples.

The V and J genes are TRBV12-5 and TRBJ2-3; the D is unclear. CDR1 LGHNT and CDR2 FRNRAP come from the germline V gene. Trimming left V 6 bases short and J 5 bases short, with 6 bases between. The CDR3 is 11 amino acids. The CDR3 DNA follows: TGTGCTAGTGGGTTTGGAGATACGCAGTATTTT. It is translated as CASGFGDTQYF.

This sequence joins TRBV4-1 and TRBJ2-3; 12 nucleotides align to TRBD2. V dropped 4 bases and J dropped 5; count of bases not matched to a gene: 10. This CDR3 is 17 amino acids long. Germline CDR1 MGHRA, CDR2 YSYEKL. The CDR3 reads CASSRDLRGLAGDTQYF. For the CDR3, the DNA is TGCGCCAGCAGCCGCGACCTCCGGGGACTAGCGGGAGATACGCAGTATTTT.

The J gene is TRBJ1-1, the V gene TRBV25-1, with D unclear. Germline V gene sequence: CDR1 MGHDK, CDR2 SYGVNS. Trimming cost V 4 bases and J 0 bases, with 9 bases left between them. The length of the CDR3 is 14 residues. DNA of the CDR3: TGTGCCAGCAGTGTAGGTTTTCTGAACACTGAAGCTTTCTTT. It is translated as CASSVGFLNTEAFF.

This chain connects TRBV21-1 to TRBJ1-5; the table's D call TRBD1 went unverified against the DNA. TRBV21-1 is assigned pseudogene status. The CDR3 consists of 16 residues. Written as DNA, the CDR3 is TGTGCCAGCAGCAAGGTAGGGTCCCGACAGGGTCAGCCCCAGCATTTT. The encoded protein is CASSKVGSRQGQPQHF.

CDR3 sequence reads: CASSEVGRSTDTQYF. The CDR3 DNA follows: TGTGCCAGCAGTGAAGTGGGACGGAGCACAGATACGCAGTATTTT. The chain joins TRBV6-1 to TRBJ2-3; D is possibly TRBD1 or TRBD2 (5 bases each). The CDR3 length is 15 residues. Trimming stripped 1 base from V and 0 bases from J, with 8 bases between. From germline, CDR1 is MNHNS and CDR2 SASEGT.

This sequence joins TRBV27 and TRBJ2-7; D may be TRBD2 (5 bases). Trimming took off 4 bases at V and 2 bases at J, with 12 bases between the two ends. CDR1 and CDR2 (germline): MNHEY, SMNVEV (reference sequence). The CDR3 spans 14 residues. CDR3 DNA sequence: TGTGCCAGCAGTTGGGTTGCAGCGGCCTACGAGCAGTACTTC. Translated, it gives CASSWVAAAYEQYF.

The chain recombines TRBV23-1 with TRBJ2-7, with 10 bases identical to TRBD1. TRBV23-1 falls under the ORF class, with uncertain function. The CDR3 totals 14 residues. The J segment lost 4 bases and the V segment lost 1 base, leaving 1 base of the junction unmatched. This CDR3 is CASSQWDRGYEQYF. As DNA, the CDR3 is TGCGCCAGCAGTCAATGGGACAGGGGATACGAGCAGTACTTC.

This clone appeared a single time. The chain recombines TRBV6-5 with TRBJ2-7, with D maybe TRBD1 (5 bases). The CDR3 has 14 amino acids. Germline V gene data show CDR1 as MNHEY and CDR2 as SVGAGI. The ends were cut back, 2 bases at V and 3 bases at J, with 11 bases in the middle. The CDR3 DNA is TGTGCCAGCAGTTACGGCCAGGGTAGCTACGAGCAGTACTTC. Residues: CASSYGQGSYEQYF.

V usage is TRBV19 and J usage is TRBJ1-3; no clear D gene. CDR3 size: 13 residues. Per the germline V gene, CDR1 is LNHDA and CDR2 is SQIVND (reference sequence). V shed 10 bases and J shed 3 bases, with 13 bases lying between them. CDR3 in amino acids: CATRPPGGNTIYF. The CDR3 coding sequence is TGTGCCACTCGCCCCCCGGGTGGAAACACCATATATTTT.

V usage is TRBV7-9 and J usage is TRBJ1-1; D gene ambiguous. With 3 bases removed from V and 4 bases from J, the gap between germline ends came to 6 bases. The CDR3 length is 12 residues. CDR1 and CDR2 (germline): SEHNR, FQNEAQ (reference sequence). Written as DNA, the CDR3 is TGTGCCAGCAGCTTGATGGGCACTGAAGCTTTCTTT. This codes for CASSLMGTEAFF. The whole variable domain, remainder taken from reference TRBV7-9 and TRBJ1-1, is DTGVSQNPRHKITKRGQNVTFRCDPISEHNRLYWYRQTLGQGPEFLTYFQNEAQLEKSRLLSDRFSAERPKGSFSTLEIQRTEQGDSAMYLCASSLMGTEAFFGQGTRLTVV.

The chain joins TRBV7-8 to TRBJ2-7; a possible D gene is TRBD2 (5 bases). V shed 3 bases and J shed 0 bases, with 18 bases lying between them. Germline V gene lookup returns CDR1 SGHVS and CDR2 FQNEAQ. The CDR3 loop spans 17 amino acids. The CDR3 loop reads CASSFLTSGSLSYEQYF. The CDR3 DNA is TGTGCCAGCAGCTTTTTGACAAGTGGGAGCCTCTCCTACGAGCAGTACTTC.

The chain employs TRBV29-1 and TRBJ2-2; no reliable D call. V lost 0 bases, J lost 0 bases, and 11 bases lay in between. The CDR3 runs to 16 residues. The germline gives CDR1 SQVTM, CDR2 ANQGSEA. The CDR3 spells CSVEDQQRANTGELFF. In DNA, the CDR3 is TGCAGCGTTGAAGATCAACAAAGGGCGAACACCGGGGAGCTGTTTTTT.

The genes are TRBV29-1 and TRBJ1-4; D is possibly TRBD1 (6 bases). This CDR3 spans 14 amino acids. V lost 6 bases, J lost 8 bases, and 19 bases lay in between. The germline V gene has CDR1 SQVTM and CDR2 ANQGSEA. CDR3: CSVTLQGAGEKLFF. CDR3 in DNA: TGCAGCGTAACCCTACAGGGAGCGGGGGAAAAACTGTTTTTT. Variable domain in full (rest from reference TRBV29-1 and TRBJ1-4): SAVISQKPSRDICQRGTSLTIQCQVDSQVTMMFWYRQQPGQSLTLIATANQGSEATYESGFVIDKFPISRPNLTFSTLTVSNMSPEDSSIYLCSVTLQGAGEKLFFGSGTQLSVL.

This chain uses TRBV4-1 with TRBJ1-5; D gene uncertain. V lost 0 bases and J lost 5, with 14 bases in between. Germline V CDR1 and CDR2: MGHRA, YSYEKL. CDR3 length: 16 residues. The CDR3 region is CASSQETGSLHQPQHF. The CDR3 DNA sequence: TGCGCCAGCAGCCAAGAGACGGGGAGTCTCCATCAGCCCCAGCATTTT.

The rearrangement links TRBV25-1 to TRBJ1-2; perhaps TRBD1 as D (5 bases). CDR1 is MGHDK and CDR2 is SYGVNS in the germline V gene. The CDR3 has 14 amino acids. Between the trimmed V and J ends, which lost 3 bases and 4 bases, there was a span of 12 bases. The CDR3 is CASSEVGASYGYTF. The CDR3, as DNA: TGTGCCAGCAGTGAGGTAGGGGCATCCTATGGCTACACCTTC.

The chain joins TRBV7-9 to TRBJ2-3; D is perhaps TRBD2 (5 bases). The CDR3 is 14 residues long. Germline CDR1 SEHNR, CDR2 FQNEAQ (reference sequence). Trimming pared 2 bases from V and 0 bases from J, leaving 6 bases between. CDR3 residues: CASSLRGSTDTQYF. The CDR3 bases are TGTGCCAGCAGCTTACGGGGTAGCACAGATACGCAGTATTTT.

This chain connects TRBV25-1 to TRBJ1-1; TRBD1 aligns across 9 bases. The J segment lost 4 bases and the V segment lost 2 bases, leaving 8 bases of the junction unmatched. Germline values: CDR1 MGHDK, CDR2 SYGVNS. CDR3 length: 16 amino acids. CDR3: CASSEGRDREGTEAFF. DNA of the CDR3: TGTGCCAGCAGTGAAGGGAGGGACAGGGAGGGCACTGAAGCTTTCTTT.

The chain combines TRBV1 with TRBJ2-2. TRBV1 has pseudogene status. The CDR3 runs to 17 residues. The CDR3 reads CTSSHRRGGYCTGELFF. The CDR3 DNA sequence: TGCACCAGCAGCCACCGCCGGGGCGGGTACTGCACCGGGGAGCTGTTTTTT.

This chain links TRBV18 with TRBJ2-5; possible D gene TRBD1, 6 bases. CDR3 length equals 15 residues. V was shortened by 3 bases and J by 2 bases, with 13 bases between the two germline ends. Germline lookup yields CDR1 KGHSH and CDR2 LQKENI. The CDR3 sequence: CASSPHPGAQETQYF. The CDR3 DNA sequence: TGTGCCAGCTCACCTCATCCAGGGGCGCAAGAGACCCAGTACTTC.

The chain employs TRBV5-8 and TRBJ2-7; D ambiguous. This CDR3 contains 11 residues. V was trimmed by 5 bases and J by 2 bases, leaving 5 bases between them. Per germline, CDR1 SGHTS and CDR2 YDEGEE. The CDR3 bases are TGTGCCAGCAGTCAGCCCTACGAGCAGTACTTC. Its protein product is CASSQPYEQYF.

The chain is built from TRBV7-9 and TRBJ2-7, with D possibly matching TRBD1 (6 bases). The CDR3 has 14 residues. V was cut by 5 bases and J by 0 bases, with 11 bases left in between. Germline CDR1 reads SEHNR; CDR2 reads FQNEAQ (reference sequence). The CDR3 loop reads CASSMTGSSYEQYF. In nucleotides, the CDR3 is TGTGCCAGCAGCATGACAGGCAGCTCCTACGAGCAGTACTTC.

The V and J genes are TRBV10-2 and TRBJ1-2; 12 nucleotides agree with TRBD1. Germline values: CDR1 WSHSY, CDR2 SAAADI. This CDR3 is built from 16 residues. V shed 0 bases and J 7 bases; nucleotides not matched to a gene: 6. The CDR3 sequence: CASSESTGQGASGYTF. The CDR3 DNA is TGCGCCAGCAGTGAGTCGACGGGACAGGGGGCAAGTGGCTACACCTTC.

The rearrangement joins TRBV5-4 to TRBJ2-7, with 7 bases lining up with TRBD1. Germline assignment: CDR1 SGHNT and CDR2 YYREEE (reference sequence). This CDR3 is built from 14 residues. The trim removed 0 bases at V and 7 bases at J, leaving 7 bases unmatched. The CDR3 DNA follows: TGTGCCAGCAGCTTGGAAAGGGGGCTGGGAGAGCAGTACTTC. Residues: CASSLERGLGEQYF.

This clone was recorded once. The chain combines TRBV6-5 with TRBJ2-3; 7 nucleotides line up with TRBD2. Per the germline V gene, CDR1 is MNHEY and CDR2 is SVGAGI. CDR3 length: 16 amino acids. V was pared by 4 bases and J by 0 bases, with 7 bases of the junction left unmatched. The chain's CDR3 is CASSWASGVSTDTQYF. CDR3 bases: TGTGCCAGCAGTTGGGCTAGCGGAGTTAGCACAGATACGCAGTATTTT.

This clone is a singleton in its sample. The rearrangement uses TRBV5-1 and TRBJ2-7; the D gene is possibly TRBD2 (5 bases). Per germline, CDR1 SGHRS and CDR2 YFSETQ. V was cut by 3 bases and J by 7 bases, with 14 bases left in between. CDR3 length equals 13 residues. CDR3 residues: CASSSTPREEQYF. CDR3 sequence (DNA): TGCGCCAGCAGCTCGACTCCGAGGGAGGAGCAGTACTTC.

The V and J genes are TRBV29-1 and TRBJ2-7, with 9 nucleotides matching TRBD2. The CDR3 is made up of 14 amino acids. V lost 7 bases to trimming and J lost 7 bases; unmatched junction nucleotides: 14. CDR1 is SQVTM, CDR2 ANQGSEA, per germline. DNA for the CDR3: TGCAGCGCGCGGGAGGGACTCCAAGGGGCAGAGCAGTACTTC. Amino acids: CSAREGLQGAEQYF.

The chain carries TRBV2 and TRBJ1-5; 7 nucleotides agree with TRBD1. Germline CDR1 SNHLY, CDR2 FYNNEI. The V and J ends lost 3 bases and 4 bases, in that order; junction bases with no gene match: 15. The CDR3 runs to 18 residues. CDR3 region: CASSEGGPGTVLNQPQHF. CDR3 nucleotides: TGTGCCAGCAGTGAGGGCGGTCCCGGGACAGTATTGAATCAGCCCCAGCATTTT. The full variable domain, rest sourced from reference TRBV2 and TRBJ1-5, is EPEVTQTPSHQVTQMGQEVILRCVPISNHLYFYWYRQILGQKVEFLVSFYNNEISEKSEIFDDQFSVERPDGSNFTLKIRSTKLEDSAMYFCASSEGGPGTVLNQPQHFGDGTRLSIL.

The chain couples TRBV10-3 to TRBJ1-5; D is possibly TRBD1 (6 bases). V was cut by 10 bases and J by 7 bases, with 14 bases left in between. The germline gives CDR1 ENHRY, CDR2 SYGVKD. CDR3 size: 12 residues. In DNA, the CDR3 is TGTGCCACGAGGGGGGATGAGCAGCCCCAGCATTTT. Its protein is CATRGDEQPQHF.

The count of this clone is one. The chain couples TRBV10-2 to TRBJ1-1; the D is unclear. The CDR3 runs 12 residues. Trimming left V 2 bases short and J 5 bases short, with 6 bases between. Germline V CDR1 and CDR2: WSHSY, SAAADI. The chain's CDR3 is CASSEPGTEAFF. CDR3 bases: TGCGCCAGCAGTGAGCCCGGGACTGAAGCTTTCTTT.

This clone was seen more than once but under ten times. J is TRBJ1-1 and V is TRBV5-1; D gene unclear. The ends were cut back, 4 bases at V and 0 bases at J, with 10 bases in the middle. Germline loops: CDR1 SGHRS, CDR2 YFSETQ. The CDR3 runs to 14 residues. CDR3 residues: CASSTGYLNTEAFF. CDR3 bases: TGCGCCAGCAGCACGGGGTATTTGAACACTGAAGCTTTCTTT.

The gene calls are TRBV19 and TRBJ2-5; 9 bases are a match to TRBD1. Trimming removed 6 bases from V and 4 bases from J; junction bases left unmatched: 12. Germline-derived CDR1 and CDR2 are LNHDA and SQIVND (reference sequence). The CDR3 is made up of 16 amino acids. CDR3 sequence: CASRKRGTDRGETQYF. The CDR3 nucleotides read TGTGCCAGTAGAAAAAGGGGGACGGACAGGGGAGAGACCCAGTACTTC.

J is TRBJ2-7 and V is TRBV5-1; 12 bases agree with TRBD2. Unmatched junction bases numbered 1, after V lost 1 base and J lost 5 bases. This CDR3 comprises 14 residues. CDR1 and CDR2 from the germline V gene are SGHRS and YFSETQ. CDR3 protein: CASSLTSGRNEQYF. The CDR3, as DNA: TGCGCCAGCAGCTTGACTAGCGGGAGGAACGAGCAGTACTTC.